Shown below are 27 T cell receptor beta chains from a single sample sequenced in a study of blood T cell repertoires in COVID-19. The repertoire was sequenced with immunoSEQ multiplex PCR; TCRdb's copy has only in-frame clones and lacks some. The sample includes about 90,000 clones, 75% to 90% of them seen just once. Sequenced: peripheral blood. Receptors were obtained from a human donor in a cohort sampled during active COVID-19.

The chain uses TRBV27 and TRBJ1-5; D is perhaps TRBD1 (6 bases). V gave up 5 bases and J gave up 3 bases, with 17 bases separating them. CDR3 size: 16 residues. The germline gives CDR1 MNHEY, CDR2 SMNVEV (reference sequence). The CDR3 sequence is CASSHIPGHLNQPQHF. CDR3 sequence (DNA): TGTGCCAGCAGTCATATTCCGGGACACCTCAATCAGCCCCAGCATTTT.

The chain combines TRBV24-1 with TRBJ2-1; 9 nucleotides line up with TRBD2. Per germline, CDR1 KGHDR and CDR2 SFDVKD. The CDR3 is made up of 14 amino acids. V lost 6 bases to trimming and J lost 5 bases; unmatched junction nucleotides: 4. The CDR3 DNA is TGTGCCACCAGTCTTAGCGGGGGTAACAATGAGCAGTTCTTC. It yields the protein CATSLSGGNNEQFF.

The chain recombines TRBV9 with TRBJ2-5; 8 bases align to TRBD2. Trimming at V came to 4 bases and at J to 5 bases, leaving 4 bases not matched to a gene. The CDR3 loop spans 13 amino acids. Germline V lookup: CDR1 SGDLS, CDR2 YYNGEE. CDR3 coding DNA: TGTGCCAGCAGCACACGACTAGCGGAGACCCAGTACTTC. Translated: CASSTRLAETQYF.

The genes are TRBV18 and TRBJ1-1; 9 bases are a match to TRBD1. CDR1 is KGHSH, CDR2 LQKENI, per germline. The trim removed 4 bases at V and 0 bases at J, leaving 6 bases unmatched. The length of the CDR3 is 16 residues. CDR3 sequence (DNA): TGTGCCAGCTCACGCGGACAGGGGTACTTGAACACTGAAGCTTTCTTT. It specifies CASSRGQGYLNTEAFF.

This chain uses TRBV4-1 with TRBJ2-3, with 13 bases that match TRBD2. J was trimmed by 4 bases and V by 0 bases; bases with no gene match: 4. The germline V gene encodes CDR1 MGHRA and CDR2 YSYEKL. The CDR3 runs 17 residues. The CDR3 region is CASSQDRTSGGSDTQYF. As DNA, the CDR3 is TGCGCCAGCAGCCAAGATAGGACTAGCGGGGGATCAGATACGCAGTATTTT.

Here the CDR3 reads CASSRAGGPPDTQYF. Written as DNA, the CDR3 is TGCGCCAGCAGCCGCGCGGGGGGCCCCCCAGATACGCAGTATTTT. This rearrangement joins TRBV5-1 to TRBJ2-3, with TRBD2 identical over 8 bases. CDR3 size: 15 residues. V lost 4 bases and J lost 4; bases outside the gene matches: 8. The V gene's germline CDR1 is SGHRS and CDR2 YFSETQ.

This chain joins TRBV29-1 and TRBJ1-1; D not resolved. V lost 3 bases and J 11 bases, leaving 16 bases between the germline ends. CDR1 is SQVTM and CDR2 is ANQGSEA in the germline V gene. This CDR3 contains 12 residues. CDR3 amino acids: CSVEGDRTSAFF. For the CDR3, the DNA is TGCAGCGTTGAGGGAGACCGAACTTCTGCTTTCTTT.

V is TRBV6-1 and J is TRBJ2-7; a possible D gene is TRBD2 (6 bases). Germline V gene data show CDR1 as MNHNS and CDR2 as SASEGT. V was cut by 0 bases and J by 3 bases, with 9 bases left in between. This CDR3 is 14 amino acids long. The CDR3 protein is CASSEAAAGYEQYF. The CDR3 DNA sequence: TGTGCCAGCAGTGAAGCCGCAGCGGGCTACGAGCAGTACTTC.

This clone was recorded only once. The chain employs TRBV7-2 and TRBJ2-3; TRBD2 matches 10 bases. The ends lost 4 bases at V and 4 bases at J; junction bases unmatched: 5. This CDR3 has 15 amino acids. Germline CDR1 SGHTA, CDR2 FQGNSA. CDR3: CASSSSGGSADTQYF. The CDR3 DNA follows: TGTGCCAGCAGCTCTAGCGGGGGATCGGCAGATACGCAGTATTTT. The full variable domain, completed using reference TRBV7-2 and TRBJ2-3, is GAGVSQSPSNKVTEKGKDVELRCDPISGHTALYWYRQSLGQGLEFLIYFQGNSAPDKSGLPSDRFSAERTGGSVSTLTIQRTQQEDSAVYLCASSSSGGSADTQYFGPGTRLTVL.

J is TRBJ1-5 and V is TRBV5-1; unclear D gene. CDR3 length: 15 residues. Trimming removed 0 bases at V and 3 bases at J, with 10 bases between. From germline, CDR1 is SGHRS and CDR2 YFSETQ. CDR3 region: CASSLGGILNQPQHF. Here the CDR3 DNA reads TGCGCCAGCAGCTTGGGAGGAATCCTCAATCAGCCCCAGCATTTT.

The chain recombines TRBV19 with TRBJ1-5, with D possibly TRBD1 on 6 matching bases. Germline CDR1 LNHDA, CDR2 SQIVND (reference sequence). V lost 0 bases to trimming and J lost 4 bases, with 7 bases between them. The CDR3 covers 14 residues. The DNA for the CDR3 is TGTGCCAGTAGTATAGAAACAGGGAATCAGCCCCAGCATTTT. It is translated as CASSIETGNQPQHF.

This clone was detected only a few times. The gene calls are TRBV7-2 and TRBJ2-2; D unresolved. Trimming shortened V by 2 bases and J by 6 bases, and 7 bases separated the two germline ends. The CDR3 runs to 13 residues. Germline loops: CDR1 SGHTA, CDR2 FQGNSA. The CDR3 here is CASSLSSAGELFF. CDR3 bases: TGTGCCAGCAGCTTATCCTCGGCCGGGGAGCTGTTTTTT.

The chain recombines TRBV7-9 with TRBJ1-4, with no clear D. This CDR3 comprises 13 residues. V was shortened by 6 bases and J by 5 bases, with 10 bases between the two germline ends. In germline, CDR1 is SEHNR, CDR2 FQNEAQ (reference sequence). Here the CDR3 reads CASSPEENEKLFF. The CDR3 DNA is TGTGCCAGCAGTCCGGAGGAGAATGAAAAACTGTTTTTT.

This rearrangement joins TRBV10-1 to TRBJ2-7; 12 bases match TRBD2. The ends lost 5 bases at V and 3 bases at J; junction bases unmatched: 11. This CDR3 contains 17 residues. Germline assignment: CDR1 WNHNN and CDR2 SYGVQD (reference sequence). CDR3 amino acids: CASSPLSGLAGRYEQYF. CDR3 nucleotide sequence: TGCGCCAGCAGTCCTTTATCGGGACTAGCGGGTCGCTACGAGCAGTACTTC.

This clone was seen a handful of times. J is TRBJ1-2 and V is TRBV12-3 or TRBV12-4, with D unresolved. V was cut by 2 bases and J by 7 bases, with 8 bases left in between. The CDR3 is 12 amino acids. The CDR3 nucleotides are TGTGCCAGCAGTTTATCAGGTGGTGGCTACACCTTC. As protein: CASSLSGGGYTF.

The chain employs TRBV10-2 and TRBJ2-1, with TRBD2 identical over 9 bases. Germline trimming cut 6 bases from V and 0 bases from J; bases unmatched to any gene: 3. Germline V gene sequence: CDR1 WSHSY, CDR2 SAAADI. CDR3 length: 15 amino acids. The CDR3 loop is CASRERGASYNEQFF. DNA for the CDR3: TGCGCCAGCAGGGAGCGGGGGGCCTCCTACAATGAGCAGTTCTTC.

This clone was seen once. The chain uses TRBV9 and TRBJ2-5, with a tentative D call TRBD1 (5 bases). The CDR3 has 15 residues. Deletions cut 0 bases from V and 4 bases from J, with 13 bases between. CDR1 and CDR2 (germline): SGDLS, YYNGEE. The CDR3 here is CASSVGVQGGETQYF. CDR3 nucleotides: TGTGCCAGCAGCGTAGGAGTGCAGGGCGGAGAGACCCAGTACTTC.

This clone appeared once. This chain links TRBV19 with TRBJ2-1, with 16 bases aligning to TRBD2. The CDR3 length is 17 residues. CDR1 is LNHDA and CDR2 is SQIVND in the germline V gene (reference sequence). J was trimmed by 2 bases and V by 9 bases; bases with no gene match: 7. The CDR3 here is CASGTSGGAVTYNEQFF. The CDR3 DNA reads as TGTGCCAGCGGGACTAGCGGGGGGGCGGTGACCTACAATGAGCAGTTCTTC.

The V and J genes are TRBV27 and TRBJ2-7; 8 positions match TRBD2. The CDR3 loop spans 15 amino acids. Germline-derived CDR1 and CDR2 are MNHEY and SMNVEV (reference sequence). V was clipped by 2 bases and J by 3 bases; unmatched bases: 6. CDR3 protein: CASSLLGAGDYEQYF. The CDR3 nucleotides read TGTGCCAGCAGTTTACTGGGAGCGGGGGACTACGAGCAGTACTTC.

The chain employs TRBV28 and TRBJ2-4, with D possibly TRBD1 on 6 matching bases. Trimming took 1 base from V and 1 from J, leaving 11 bases between them. Looked up from germline, CDR1 is MDHEN and CDR2 is SYDVKM. The CDR3 length is 16 residues. CDR3 sequence: CASSLSGQGAKNIQYF. CDR3 DNA: TGTGCCAGCAGTTTATCGGGGCAGGGGGCCAAAAACATTCAGTACTTC. Complete variable domain (other parts from reference TRBV28 and TRBJ2-4): DVKVTQSSRYLVKRTGEKVFLECVQDMDHENMFWYRQDPGLGLRLIYFSYDVKMKEKGDIPEGYSVSREKKERFSLILESASTNQTSMYLCASSLSGQGAKNIQYFGAGTRLSVL.

This sequence joins TRBV11-1 and TRBJ1-1, with D tentatively TRBD1 (6 bases). In germline, CDR1 is SGHAT, CDR2 FQDESV (reference sequence). V was pared by 1 base and J by 4 bases, with 16 bases between. The CDR3 runs 16 residues. CDR3 sequence (DNA): TGTGCCAGCAGCTTAGGGGGCAGGGGTGTCGGCACTGAAGCTTTCTTT. It is translated as CASSLGGRGVGTEAFF.

The chain carries TRBV18 and TRBJ1-4; 7 nucleotides agree with TRBD1. J lost 8 bases, V lost 3 bases, and 6 bases had no gene match. CDR1 and CDR2 (germline): KGHSH, LQKENI. This CDR3 has 14 residues. CDR3 in DNA: TGTGCCAGCTCACCGACAGGGCTGGGAGAAAAACTGTTTTTT. Translating it yields CASSPTGLGEKLFF.

This chain joins TRBV16 and TRBJ1-6; maybe TRBD1 (6 bases). V lost 4 bases and J 6 bases, leaving 22 bases between the germline ends. Germline V gene sequence: CDR1 KGHSY, CDR2 FQNENV. CDR3 length equals 18 residues. CDR3 nucleotides: TGTGCCAGCAGCCTACAGGGTACTTACTTCTCTGGTAATTCACCCCTCCACTTT. Translating it yields CASSLQGTYFSGNSPLHF.

This clone was picked up a small number of times. The V and J genes are TRBV7-9 and TRBJ1-4, with TRBD1 as a possible D gene (5 bases). The CDR3 has 19 amino acids. V lost 5 bases and J 0 bases, leaving 22 bases between the germline ends. Germline V gene lookup returns CDR1 SEHNR and CDR2 FQNEAQ (reference sequence). CDR3 coding DNA: TGTGCCAGCAGCCCCCTAGGTCGGGGGGGGGAAGCAACTAATGAAAAACTGTTTTTT. This gives the protein CASSPLGRGGEATNEKLFF.

The chain employs TRBV12-5 and TRBJ1-4, with 10 bases that match TRBD1. Germline assignment: CDR1 LGHNT and CDR2 FRNRAP. The CDR3 spans 15 residues. The trim removed 5 bases at V and 8 bases at J, leaving 8 bases unmatched. CDR3 sequence reads: CASGLGQGVDEKLFF. CDR3 sequence (DNA): TGTGCTAGTGGTCTCGGACAGGGGGTCGACGAAAAACTGTTTTTT.

A remark on this clone: Mismatch with germline at one junction end may stem from a read error. The gene calls are TRBV11-2 and TRBJ2-5, with 13 nucleotides matching TRBD2. The CDR3 spans 15 residues. The germline gives CDR1 SGHAT, CDR2 FQNNGV. For the CDR3, the DNA is TGTGCCAGCAGCTTAGATGGACTAGCGGGGGTAACCTACGACTTC. It is translated as CASSLDGLAGVTYDF.

The chain joins TRBV7-9 to TRBJ1-1, with D possibly matching TRBD1 (6 bases). The CDR3 runs to 15 residues. The V end was cut by 6 bases, the J end by 10 bases, with 24 bases between. CDR1 and CDR2 (germline): SEHNR, FQNEAQ (reference sequence). CDR3 amino acids: CASRAGRGRPVPAFF. The CDR3 nucleotides are TGTGCCAGCAGAGCAGGGCGGGGGCGGCCAGTGCCAGCTTTCTTT.